The 29 T cell receptor beta chains reported below all come from one sample, sequenced in a study of T-cell memory formation after mild COVID-19. TCRdb redid the calling of the 5' RACE reads with MiXCR, one entry per CDR3 protein. Of about 130,000 distinct CDR3 sequences listed, around 6.3% were seen once; the top ten hold over 2%. Sequencing used PBMCs or a T cell subset sorted from them (not recorded which). The receptors were gathered from an adult woman who had mild COVID-19 (a few samples of this study predate the infection). Cell type and time point are not known.

Points on this clonotype: At one of its ends the junction is not consistent with the germline gene, which may arise from a read error. The CDR3 bases are TGTGCCAGCAGCCAAGATGGCGCCAACTTCTTC. Amino acid sequence: CASSQDGANFF. The chain couples TRBV3-1 to TRBJ1-2; D gene unclear. This CDR3 is built from 11 residues. The germline CDR1 and CDR2 sequences are LGHDT and YNNKEL (reference sequence).

This clonotype was detected a few times. This chain joins TRBV3-1 and TRBJ1-2, with D unresolved. Between the trimmed V and J ends, which lost 4 bases and 6 bases, there was a span of 15 bases. Looked up from germline, CDR1 is LGHDT and CDR2 is YNNKEL (reference sequence). The CDR3 covers 14 residues. CDR3: CASSLTGSKDGYTF. The CDR3 DNA sequence: TGTGCCAGCAGCCTTACCGGGAGCAAGGATGGCTACACCTTC.

This clonotype has more than one count but fewer than ten. This chain uses TRBV18 with TRBJ2-5; D is ambiguous. Germline V gene sequence: CDR1 KGHSH, CDR2 LQKENI. The length of the CDR3 is 13 residues. Trimming took 0 bases from V and 2 from J, leaving 4 bases between them. The DNA for the CDR3 is TGTGCCAGCTCACCACCGATGCAAGAGACCCAGTACTTC. It encodes CASSPPMQETQYF.

This clonotype was observed at least ten times. One junction end does not reproduce the germline sequence, and a read error may be involved. The rearrangement links TRBV20-1 to TRBJ1-1; 8 nucleotides match TRBD1. The length of the CDR3 is 13 residues. CDR1 DFQATT and CDR2 SNEGSKA come from the germline V gene (reference sequence). The CDR3 is CSARGQGDTEAFF. DNA of the CDR3: TGCAGTGCCAGAGGACAGGGAGATACTGAAGCTTTCTTT.

The chain combines TRBV20-1 with TRBJ2-4; no definite D call. This CDR3 comprises 13 residues. The germline V gene has CDR1 DFQATT and CDR2 SNEGSKA (reference sequence). The V gene lost 0 bases and the J gene lost 4 bases, with 7 bases spanning the gap. The CDR3 region is CSARDVQKNIQYF. For the CDR3, the DNA is TGCAGTGCTAGAGATGTCCAGAAAAACATTCAGTACTTC.

This rearrangement joins TRBV18 to TRBJ1-2, with a weak D call TRBD1 (6 bases). The CDR3 spans 15 residues. V dropped 3 bases and J dropped 3 bases, with 14 bases sitting between them. Germline V gene lookup returns CDR1 KGHSH and CDR2 LQKENI. CDR3 bases: TGTGCCAGCTCACCTGACAGGTCTCATTACTATGGCTACACCTTC. This gives the protein CASSPDRSHYYGYTF.

This clonotype has more than one count but fewer than ten. V gene TRBV27 combines with J gene TRBJ2-3; D is possibly TRBD1 (6 bases). This CDR3 is 16 amino acids long. V lost 5 bases, J lost 3 bases, and 18 bases lay in between. Germline V CDR1 and CDR2: MNHEY, SMNVEV (reference sequence). In DNA, the CDR3 is TGTGCCAGCAGTCGAAGACCGGGACATAAAACAGATACGCAGTATTTT. Protein sequence: CASSRRPGHKTDTQYF.

This clonotype has at least ten counts. This sequence joins TRBV4-3 and TRBJ1-2; D is ambiguous. V dropped 3 bases and J dropped 3 bases, with 14 bases sitting between them. Germline assignment: CDR1 LGHNA and CDR2 YSLEER. There are 15 residues in the CDR3. In DNA form, the CDR3 reads TGCGCCAGCAGCCATGGGGTTCGGGGTGACTATGGCTACACCTTC. Protein: CASSHGVRGDYGYTF.

Only a few counts were recorded for this clonotype. The chain joins TRBV29-1 to TRBJ2-3; D might be TRBD2 (6 bases). The CDR3 spans 13 residues. V shed 5 bases and J shed 3 bases, with 12 bases lying between them. Germline V gene sequence: CDR1 SQVTM, CDR2 ANQGSEA. The CDR3 here is CSVMGLLTDTQYF. The DNA of the CDR3 is TGCAGCGTTATGGGACTTCTTACAGATACGCAGTATTTT.

This clonotype was counted many times. The chain joins TRBV5-5 to TRBJ2-3; D is possibly TRBD2 (6 bases). Per the germline V gene, CDR1 is SGHKS and CDR2 is YYEKEE (reference sequence). The CDR3 sequence is 14 residues long. V lost 4 bases and J 3 bases, leaving 12 bases between the germline ends. CDR3 sequence (DNA): TGTGCCAGCAGCCTCGGGACTGCAACAGATACGCAGTATTTT. Translating gives CASSLGTATDTQYF. Filled out from reference TRBV5-5 and TRBJ2-3, the complete variable domain reads DAGVTQSPTHLIKTRGQQVTLRCSPISGHKSVSWYQQVLGQGPQFIFQYYEKEERGRGNFPDRFSARQFPNYSSELNVNALLLGDSALYLCASSLGTATDTQYFGPGTRLTVL.

This clonotype occurred many times. This chain joins TRBV5-5 and TRBJ2-7, with 7 nucleotides matching TRBD1. Germline trimming cut 5 bases from V and 2 bases from J; bases unmatched to any gene: 4. The CDR3 runs 13 residues. Germline V gives CDR1 SGHKS, CDR2 YYEKEE (reference sequence). The CDR3 DNA is TGTGCCAGCAGTCCAACAGGGGCCTACGAGCAGTACTTC. Its protein is CASSPTGAYEQYF.

This clonotype was seen only a few times. V is TRBV6-1 and J is TRBJ2-3; 8 positions agree with TRBD2. CDR1 is MNHNS and CDR2 is SASEGT in the germline V gene. The CDR3 runs 19 residues. V shed 0 bases, J shed 3 bases, and the junction held 14 bases outside the gene matches. The CDR3 region has the DNA TGTGCCAGCAGTGAAGCCCCAGGACTAGCACGTGTGGGGACAGATACGCAGTATTTT. This encodes CASSEAPGLARVGTDTQYF.

At least ten counts were recorded for this clonotype. The V call is TRBV7-2, the J call TRBJ2-6; D gene uncertain. CDR1 is SGHTA, CDR2 FQGNSA, per germline. Trimming stripped 5 bases from V and 0 bases from J, with 8 bases between. The CDR3 length is 15 residues. CDR3 sequence (DNA): TGTGCCAGCAGCCAGTGGGGCTCTGGGGCCAACGTCCTGACTTTC. Protein product: CASSQWGSGANVLTF.

In this sample, this clonotype turned up a few times. The chain links TRBV15 to TRBJ1-4; D call uncertain. The germline V gene has CDR1 LNHNV and CDR2 YYDKDF (reference sequence). Trimming removed 4 bases at V and 0 bases at J, with 9 bases between. This CDR3 has 15 residues. CDR3 DNA: TGTGCCACCAGCATCCCCGGGTCAACTAATGAAAAACTGTTTTTT. This gives the protein CATSIPGSTNEKLFF.

This clonotype was observed at least ten times. The chain links TRBV7-6 to TRBJ2-1; D gene unclear. This CDR3 is built from 15 residues. V was clipped by 5 bases and J by 4 bases, with 15 bases between them. The germline V gene encodes CDR1 SGHVS and CDR2 FNYEAQ. The CDR3 bases are TGTGCCAGCAGCCCCCGGTTCCGTCTTTACAATGAGCAGTTCTTC. It yields the protein CASSPRFRLYNEQFF.

This clonotype has a count of ten or more. This rearrangement joins TRBV5-1 to TRBJ2-1; 10 nucleotides agree with TRBD2. In germline, CDR1 is SGHRS, CDR2 YFSETQ. V lost 0 bases and J lost 6; bases outside the gene matches: 6. The CDR3 totals 16 residues. The DNA for the CDR3 is TGCGCCAGCAGCTTGGATCATAGCGGGGGGCCCAATGAGCAGTTCTTC. The encoded protein is CASSLDHSGGPNEQFF.

The rearrangement uses TRBV30 and TRBJ1-3, with D possibly TRBD1 on 6 matching bases. The CDR3 is 14 amino acids. The germline V and J ends were trimmed by 3 bases and 0 bases, with 9 bases remaining between them. Germline V gene sequence: CDR1 GTSNPN, CDR2 SVGIG (reference sequence). The CDR3 coding sequence is TGTGCCTGGAGAGGACAGAGCTCTGGAAACACCATATATTTT. This codes for CAWRGQSSGNTIYF.

This clonotype has a count of ten or more. The chain links TRBV7-9 to TRBJ2-3, with D perhaps matching TRBD1 (5 bases). CDR3 length equals 13 residues. Trimming removed 4 bases from V and 9 bases from J, with 14 bases in between. Germline assignment: CDR1 SEHNR and CDR2 FQNEAQ (reference sequence). CDR3 DNA: TGTGCCAGCAGCTCCCCAGGGCTCCCCACGCAGTATTTT. Translating it yields CASSSPGLPTQYF.

This clonotype was picked up a small number of times. V and J are TRBV10-3 and TRBJ2-7, with 9 bases fitting TRBD2. V lost 3 bases, J lost 2 bases, and 5 bases stayed unmatched. Per the germline V gene, CDR1 is ENHRY and CDR2 is SYGVKD. The CDR3 runs to 15 residues. The CDR3 loop is CAISDPGLAAYEQYF. The CDR3 DNA reads as TGTGCCATCAGTGACCCGGGACTAGCCGCCTACGAGCAGTACTTC.

Ten or more counts support this clonotype. The J gene is TRBJ1-5, the V gene TRBV10-3, with TRBD1 as a possible D gene (6 bases). Per germline, CDR1 ENHRY and CDR2 SYGVKD. V was cut by 6 bases and J by 5 bases, with 11 bases left in between. The CDR3 length is 13 residues. The CDR3 region has the DNA TGTGCCATCAGACAGGGTATCGATCAGCCCCAGCATTTT. Its protein product is CAIRQGIDQPQHF.

The sample holds a few counts of this clonotype. The genes are TRBV7-8 and TRBJ2-7; TRBD1 aligns across 11 bases. Germline-derived CDR1 and CDR2 are SGHVS and FQNEAQ. V lost 5 bases and J lost 3; bases outside the gene matches: 6. The CDR3 consists of 15 residues. The CDR3 reads CASSLTDRGHYEQYF. The CDR3 bases are TGTGCCAGCAGCCTCACGGACAGGGGGCACTACGAGCAGTACTTC.

This clonotype was recorded a few times. The V call is TRBV6-2 or TRBV6-3, the J call TRBJ2-7; 7 bases match TRBD1. The CDR3 runs 14 residues. CDR1 MNHEY and CDR2 SVGEGT come from the germline V gene. The junction had 12 bases not matched to a gene; V was cut back by 7 bases and J by 6 bases. The CDR3 bases are TGTGCCAGCACTAGGGGACAGACCTCCGGCGAGCAGTACTTC. Translation: CASTRGQTSGEQYF.

This clonotype was counted between two and nine times. The chain recombines TRBV12-3 or TRBV12-4 with TRBJ2-6, with 7 bases fitting TRBD1. This CDR3 region has 15 residues. V shed 6 bases, J shed 0 bases, and the junction held 2 bases outside the gene matches. The CDR3 region is CASRSGGSGANVLTF. In DNA form, the CDR3 reads TGTGCCAGCAGGTCAGGGGGCTCTGGGGCCAACGTCCTGACTTTC.

This clonotype was counted many times. V gene TRBV4-3 combines with J gene TRBJ2-3; 7 bases are shared with TRBD1. J was trimmed by 4 bases and V by 4 bases; bases with no gene match: 11. The CDR3 length is 16 residues. The germline V gene encodes CDR1 LGHNA and CDR2 YSLEER. The CDR3 sequence is CASSPDRSRSADTQYF. In DNA form, the CDR3 reads TGCGCCAGCAGCCCGGACAGGTCGAGGAGCGCAGATACGCAGTATTTT.

This clonotype was detected a few times. The V call is TRBV5-1, the J call TRBJ1-2; 7 nucleotides agree with TRBD1. Germline V gives CDR1 SGHRS, CDR2 YFSETQ. Losses at the gene ends were 4 bases for V and 5 bases for J; bases not matched to a gene: 8. CDR3 length: 14 amino acids. CDR3 in DNA: TGCGCCAGCAGCGAGGGAGGGACAGCGTATGGCTACACCTTC. This codes for CASSEGGTAYGYTF.

This rearrangement joins TRBV5-5 to TRBJ1-5; D not certain. The CDR3 runs to 14 residues. Trimming cost V 3 bases and J 0 bases, with 7 bases left between them. In germline, CDR1 is SGHKS, CDR2 YYEKEE (reference sequence). The CDR3 sequence is CASSSEHSNQPQHF. The CDR3 DNA sequence: TGTGCCAGCAGCTCGGAACATAGCAATCAGCCCCAGCATTTT. Variable domain in full (rest from reference TRBV5-5 and TRBJ1-5): DAGVTQSPTHLIKTRGQQVTLRCSPISGHKSVSWYQQVLGQGPQFIFQYYEKEERGRGNFPDRFSARQFPNYSSELNVNALLLGDSALYLCASSSEHSNQPQHFGDGTRLSIL.

This clonotype turned up a few times. The rearrangement joins TRBV10-3 to TRBJ1-5; TRBD1 aligns across 12 bases. Germline CDR1 reads ENHRY; CDR2 reads SYGVKD. Trimming took 7 bases from V and 4 from J; bases not matched to a gene: 2. CDR3 size: 14 residues. In DNA, the CDR3 is TGTGCCATCAAGGGACAGGGGGCGAATCAGCCCCAGCATTTT. Translation gives CAIKGQGANQPQHF.

This clonotype was seen a handful of times. The genes are TRBV29-1 and TRBJ1-5; D is possibly TRBD1 (5 bases). V was trimmed by 6 bases and J by 6 bases, leaving 12 bases between them. Germline loops: CDR1 SQVTM, CDR2 ANQGSEA. This CDR3 region has 12 residues. CDR3 loop: CSVQGPGQPQHF. In DNA form, the CDR3 reads TGCAGCGTCCAGGGACCAGGTCAGCCCCAGCATTTT.

This rearrangement joins TRBV9 to TRBJ2-4, with 8 bases lining up with TRBD2. Germline CDR1 is SGDLS and CDR2 is YYNGEE. V was clipped by 4 bases and J by 9 bases; unmatched bases: 12. CDR3 length: 15 amino acids. The DNA for the CDR3 is TGTGCCAGCAGCCCCCGGGAGGGGGGCGGGGGCATTCAGTACTTC. Translation: CASSPREGGGGIQYF.